The T cell receptor (beta chain) described here comes from a study of control samples from healthy donors and cancer patients. V was cut by 5 bases and J by 8 bases, with 12 bases left in between. The CDR3 is 12 amino acids. The data were produced by immunoSEQ multiplex PCR, yet TCRdb's version contains in-frame clones alone and is incomplete. The table has more than 100,000 clones, more than 85% seen once. Material for sequencing was blood. V is TRBV12-3 or TRBV12-4 and J is TRBJ1-1, with D hard to call. This receptor was identified in a young man in good health. The CDR3 protein is CASSRIRAEAFF. The CDR3, as DNA: TGTGCCAGCAGTCGAATACGTGCCGAAGCTTTCTTT.